One sample yielded the 18 T cell receptor beta chains listed below, sequenced in a study of CD8 T cells in ankylosing spondylitis. Using its own MiXCR run on the 5' RACE reads, TCRdb lists one record per CDR3 protein. The sample contains about 130,000 distinct CDR3 sequences, 9.3% of which appear only once. Sample: blood, either unsorted or a sorted T cell fraction (not recorded which). These receptors came from a male donor with ankylosing spondylitis or in good health (not recorded which).

This clonotype has a count of ten or more. The V call is TRBV4-2, the J call TRBJ2-2, with 10 nucleotides matching TRBD2. V shed 4 bases, J shed 1 base, and the junction held 6 bases outside the gene matches. This CDR3 spans 17 amino acids. Germline-derived CDR1 and CDR2 are LGHNA and YNFKEQ. The CDR3 here is CASSLGLAAMNTGELFF. CDR3 sequence (DNA): TGTGCCAGCAGCCTAGGACTAGCGGCAATGAACACCGGGGAGCTGTTTTTT.

This clonotype was recorded many times. The rearrangement joins TRBV15 to TRBJ2-3; D gene unclear. The CDR3 has 15 residues. Germline values: CDR1 LNHNV, CDR2 YYDKDF (reference sequence). V shed 1 base and J shed 2 bases, with 10 bases lying between them. The CDR3 loop reads CATSRGPTVTDTQYF. CDR3 nucleotides: TGTGCCACCAGCAGAGGACCGACGGTCACAGATACGCAGTATTTT.

There are a few counts of this clonotype. CDR3 sequence reads: CASSQDKSSYNEQFF. The CDR3, as DNA: TGTGCCAGCTCACAGGACAAGAGCTCCTACAATGAGCAGTTCTTC. This chain joins TRBV18 and TRBJ2-1, with D possibly matching TRBD1 (5 bases). The germline CDR1 and CDR2 sequences are KGHSH and LQKENI. The V gene lost 4 bases and the J gene lost 0 bases, with 10 bases spanning the gap. The CDR3 loop spans 15 amino acids.

This clonotype has ten or more counts. The genes are TRBV18 and TRBJ2-5; 10 positions match TRBD1. Trimming took 3 bases from V and 4 from J; bases not matched to a gene: 5. Germline loops: CDR1 KGHSH, CDR2 LQKENI. The CDR3 sequence is 15 residues long. The CDR3 loop reads CASSPGQGTGETQYF. The CDR3 DNA reads TGTGCCAGCTCACCGGGACAGGGGACGGGAGAGACCCAGTACTTC.

The gene calls are TRBV12-3 or TRBV12-4 and TRBJ2-5; D is possibly TRBD1 or TRBD2 (5 bases each). With 8 bases removed from V and 5 bases from J, the gap between germline ends came to 12 bases. This CDR3 has 12 residues. CDR3 bases: TGTGCCAGCCGGTGGGGCGGGGAGACCCAGTACTTC. Protein sequence: CASRWGGETQYF.

J is TRBJ1-5 and V is TRBV5-6; 7 bases are shared with TRBD1. Germline loops: CDR1 SGHDT, CDR2 YYEEEE. J lost 6 bases, V lost 6 bases, and 9 bases had no gene match. The CDR3 is made up of 14 amino acids. The CDR3 sequence is CASISGQVFQPQHF. The CDR3 coding sequence is TGTGCCAGCATCTCCGGACAGGTCTTTCAGCCCCAGCATTTT.

In this sample, this clonotype turned up many times. V is TRBV12-3 or TRBV12-4 and J is TRBJ1-5; the D is unclear. The ends were cut back, 7 bases at V and 2 bases at J, with 15 bases in the middle. This CDR3 region has 15 residues. CDR3 DNA sequence: TGTGCCAGCACCAATTTCAGGCAACGCAATCAGCCCCAGCATTTT. Its translation: CASTNFRQRNQPQHF.

This clonotype was detected only a few times. At one end, the junction sequence differs from germline, possibly due to a read error. The J gene is TRBJ2-4, the V gene TRBV3-1; either TRBD1 or TRBD2 may supply D (5 bases each). The CDR3 consists of 17 residues. The V gene's germline CDR1 is LGHDT and CDR2 YNNKEL (reference sequence). The CDR3 DNA is TGTGCCAGCAGCCCGGGGACCGCCGAATTAGCCAAAAACATGCAGTACTTC. This gives the protein CASSPGTAELAKNMQYF.

Many counts were recorded for this clonotype. This chain connects TRBV4-3 to TRBJ2-1, with TRBD2 matching 12 bases. The germline gives CDR1 LGHNA, CDR2 YSLEER. V gave up 0 bases and J gave up 9 bases; unmatched junction bases: 9. The CDR3 has 17 residues. Here the CDR3 DNA reads TGCGCCAGCAGCCAAGATCAGACTAGCGGGAGAGCCGGTGAGCAGTTCTTC. Amino acids: CASSQDQTSGRAGEQFF.

The chain combines TRBV9 with TRBJ2-5; weak D call: TRBD2 (6 bases). The V end lost 5 bases, the J end lost 5 bases, and 19 bases lay between the germline ends. The CDR3 runs 15 residues. Germline V gene data show CDR1 as SGDLS and CDR2 as YYNGEE. DNA for the CDR3: TGTGCCAGCAGGTACTCAGGTCCCCGGGAGGAGACCCAGTACTTC. Residues: CASRYSGPREETQYF.

The chain carries TRBV6-2 or TRBV6-3 and TRBJ2-7, with 9 positions matching TRBD1. J was trimmed by 9 bases and V by 0 bases; bases with no gene match: 6. Germline values: CDR1 MNHEY, CDR2 SVGEGT. There are 14 residues in the CDR3. CDR3 sequence: CASSYSKGQGWQYF. CDR3 coding DNA: TGTGCCAGCAGTTACTCGAAGGGACAGGGCTGGCAGTACTTC.

This clonotype was counted many times. The CDR3 nucleotides read TGTGCCAGCAGTTTCTTAAAGGGAGCGACCGATACGCAGTATTTT. Amino acid sequence: CASSFLKGATDTQYF. The chain combines TRBV12-3 or TRBV12-4 with TRBJ2-3, with D tentatively TRBD2 (5 bases). CDR3 length: 15 amino acids. Trimming cost V 3 bases and J 6 bases, with 16 bases left between them.

Turning to this clonotype: This may be a read error, as it is one base from a much larger clone. This chain links TRBV5-1 with TRBJ2-5; no definite D call. The CDR3 totals 11 residues. Germline CDR1 is SGHRS and CDR2 is YFSETQ. Trimming shortened V by 10 bases and J by 5 bases, and 12 bases separated the two germline ends. The CDR3 bases are TGCGCCGGCGCTAACGGGGAGACCCAGTACTTC. This translates into CAGANGETQYF.

This clonotype was seen more than once but under ten times. This rearrangement joins TRBV6-1 to TRBJ2-7; D is possibly TRBD1 or TRBD2 (5 bases each). Germline CDR1 and CDR2: MNHNS and SASEGT. V lost 6 bases to trimming and J lost 5 bases, with 26 bases between them. This CDR3 is 17 amino acids long. CDR3 amino acids: CASRPFPPGPGTDEQYF. DNA for the CDR3: TGTGCCAGCAGGCCCTTTCCCCCGGGACCAGGAACCGACGAGCAGTACTTC.

The chain is built from TRBV5-5 and TRBJ2-2; 8 nucleotides agree with TRBD1. This CDR3 is built from 16 residues. Germline loops: CDR1 SGHKS, CDR2 YYEKEE (reference sequence). V was clipped by 4 bases and J by 7 bases; unmatched bases: 12. DNA of the CDR3: TGTGCCAGCAGCCCCTTTCCCAGGGGGCGTAACGGGGAGCTGTTTTTT. It encodes CASSPFPRGRNGELFF.

This clonotype was observed at least ten times. The rearrangement joins TRBV5-1 to TRBJ2-1, with D perhaps matching TRBD2 (6 bases). Germline V lookup: CDR1 SGHRS, CDR2 YFSETQ. CDR3 size: 16 residues. V was pared by 2 bases and J by 6 bases, with 18 bases between. The CDR3, as DNA: TGCGCCAGCAGCTTAACTTCGGGAGTTGGAATCAATGAGCAGTTCTTC. It is translated as CASSLTSGVGINEQFF.

V usage is TRBV18 and J usage is TRBJ2-3; D might be TRBD2 (6 bases). The CDR3 has 16 residues. Looked up from germline, CDR1 is KGHSH and CDR2 is LQKENI. Trimming left V 2 bases short and J 0 bases short, with 12 bases between. The CDR3 DNA is TGTGCCAGCTCACCAGGGACTCCACGAAGCACAGATACGCAGTATTTT. Protein: CASSPGTPRSTDTQYF.

This clonotype was observed many times. The chain combines TRBV5-8 with TRBJ2-1; the match to TRBD2 covers 9 bases. Germline V gene sequence: CDR1 SGHTS, CDR2 YDEGEE. Trimming took 4 bases from V and 8 from J; bases not matched to a gene: 4. The CDR3 length is 13 residues. The CDR3 region has the DNA TGTGCCAGCAGCCCGGGACTAGCTCATGAGCAGTTCTTC. Amino acids: CASSPGLAHEQFF. The variable domain in full, completed from reference TRBV5-8 and TRBJ2-1, reads EAGVTQSPTHLIKTRGQQATLRCSPISGHTSVYWYQQALGLGLQFLLWYDEGEERNRGNFPPRFSGRQFPNYSSELNVNALELEDSALYLCASSPGLAHEQFFGPGTRLTVL.